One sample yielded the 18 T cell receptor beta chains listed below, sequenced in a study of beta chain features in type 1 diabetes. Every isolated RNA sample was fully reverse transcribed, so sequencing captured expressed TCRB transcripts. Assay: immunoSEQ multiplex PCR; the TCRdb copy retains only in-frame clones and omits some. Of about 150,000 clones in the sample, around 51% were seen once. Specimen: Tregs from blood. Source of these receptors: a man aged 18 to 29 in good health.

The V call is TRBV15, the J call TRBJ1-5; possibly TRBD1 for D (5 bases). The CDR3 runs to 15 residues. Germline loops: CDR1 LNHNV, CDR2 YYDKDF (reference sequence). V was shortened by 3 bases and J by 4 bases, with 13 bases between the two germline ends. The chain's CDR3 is CATSRARVGNQPQHF. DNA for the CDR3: TGTGCCACCAGCAGGGCCAGGGTGGGAAATCAGCCCCAGCATTTT. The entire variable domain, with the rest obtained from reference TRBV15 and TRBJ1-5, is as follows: DAMVIQNPRYQVTQFGKPVTLSCSQTLNHNVMYWYQQKSSQAPKLLFHYYDKDFNNEADTPDNFQSRRPNTSFCFLDIRSPGLGDTAMYLCATSRARVGNQPQHFGDGTRLSIL.

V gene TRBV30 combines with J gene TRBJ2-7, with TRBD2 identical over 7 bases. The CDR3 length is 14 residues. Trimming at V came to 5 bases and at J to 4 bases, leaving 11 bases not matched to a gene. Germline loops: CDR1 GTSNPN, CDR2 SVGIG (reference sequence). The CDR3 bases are TGTGCCTGGGAGTCCCCAGGGCGGGGGTACGAGCAGTACTTC. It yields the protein CAWESPGRGYEQYF.

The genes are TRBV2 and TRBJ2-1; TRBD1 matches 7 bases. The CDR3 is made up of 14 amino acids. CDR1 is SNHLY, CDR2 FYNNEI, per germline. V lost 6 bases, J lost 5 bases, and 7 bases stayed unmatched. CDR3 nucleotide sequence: TGTGCCAGCAGGGCCGGGACAGACCACAATGAGCAGTTCTTC. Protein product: CASRAGTDHNEQFF. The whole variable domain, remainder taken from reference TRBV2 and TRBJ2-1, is EPEVTQTPSHQVTQMGQEVILRCVPISNHLYFYWYRQILGQKVEFLVSFYNNEISEKSEIFDDQFSVERPDGSNFTLKIRSTKLEDSAMYFCASRAGTDHNEQFFGPGTRLTVL.

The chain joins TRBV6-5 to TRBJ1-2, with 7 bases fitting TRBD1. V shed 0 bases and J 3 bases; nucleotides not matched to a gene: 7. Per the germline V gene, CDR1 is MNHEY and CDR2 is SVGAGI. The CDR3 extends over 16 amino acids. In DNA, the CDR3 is TGTGCCAGCAGTTACTCTGGGACAGAACACTACTATGGCTACACCTTC. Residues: CASSYSGTEHYYGYTF.

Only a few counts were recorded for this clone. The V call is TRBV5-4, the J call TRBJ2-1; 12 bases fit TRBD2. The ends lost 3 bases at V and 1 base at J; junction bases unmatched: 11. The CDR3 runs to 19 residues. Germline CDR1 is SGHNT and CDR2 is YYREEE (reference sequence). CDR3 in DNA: TGTGCCAGCAGCTCACTAGCGGGGGGACTCCGAGGGTCCTACAATGAGCAGTTCTTC. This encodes CASSSLAGGLRGSYNEQFF.

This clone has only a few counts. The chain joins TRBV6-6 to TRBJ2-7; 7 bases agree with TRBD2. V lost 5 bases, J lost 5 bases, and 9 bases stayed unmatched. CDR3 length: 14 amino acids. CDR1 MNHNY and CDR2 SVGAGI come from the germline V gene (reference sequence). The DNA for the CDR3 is TGTGCCAGCAGTCGACGGGGAGGGGTCAACGAGCAGTACTTC. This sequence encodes CASSRRGGVNEQYF.

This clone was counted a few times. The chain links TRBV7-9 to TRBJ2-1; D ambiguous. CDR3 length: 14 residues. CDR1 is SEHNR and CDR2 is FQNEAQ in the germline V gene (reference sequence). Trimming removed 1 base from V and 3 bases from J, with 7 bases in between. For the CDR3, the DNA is TGTGCCAGCAGCTTAGTAGCCTACTACAATGAGCAGTTCTTC. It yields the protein CASSLVAYYNEQFF. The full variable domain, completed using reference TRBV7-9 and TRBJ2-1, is DTGVSQNPRHKITKRGQNVTFRCDPISEHNRLYWYRQTLGQGPEFLTYFQNEAQLEKSRLLSDRFSAERPKGSFSTLEIQRTEQGDSAMYLCASSLVAYYNEQFFGPGTRLTVL.

CDR3 DNA: TGCGCCAGCAGGGACTCGGGACAGGGGATCTATGGCTACACCTTC. The encoded protein is CASRDSGQGIYGYTF. The J gene is TRBJ1-2, the V gene TRBV5-1, with TRBD1 identical over 10 bases. The V and J ends lost 5 bases and 4 bases, in that order; junction bases with no gene match: 8. Germline V gives CDR1 SGHRS, CDR2 YFSETQ. CDR3 size: 15 residues.

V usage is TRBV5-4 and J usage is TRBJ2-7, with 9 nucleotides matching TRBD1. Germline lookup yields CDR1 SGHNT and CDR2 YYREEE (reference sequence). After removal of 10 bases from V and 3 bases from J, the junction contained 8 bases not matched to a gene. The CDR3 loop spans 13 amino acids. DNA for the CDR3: TGTGCCCACAGCTTGGGACAGGGCTACGAGCAGTACTTC. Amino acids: CAHSLGQGYEQYF. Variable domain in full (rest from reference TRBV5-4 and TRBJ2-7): ETGVTQSPTHLIKTRGQQVTLRCSSQSGHNTVSWYQQALGQGPQFIFQYYREEENGRGNFPPRFSGLQFPNYSSELNVNALELDDSALYLCAHSLGQGYEQYFGPGTRLTVT.

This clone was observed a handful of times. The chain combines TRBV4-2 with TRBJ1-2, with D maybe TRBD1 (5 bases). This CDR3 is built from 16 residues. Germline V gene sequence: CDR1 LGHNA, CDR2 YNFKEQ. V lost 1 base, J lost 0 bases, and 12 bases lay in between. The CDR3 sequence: CASSQGRGLANYGYTF. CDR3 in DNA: TGTGCCAGCAGCCAAGGGCGGGGCTTAGCTAACTATGGCTACACCTTC.

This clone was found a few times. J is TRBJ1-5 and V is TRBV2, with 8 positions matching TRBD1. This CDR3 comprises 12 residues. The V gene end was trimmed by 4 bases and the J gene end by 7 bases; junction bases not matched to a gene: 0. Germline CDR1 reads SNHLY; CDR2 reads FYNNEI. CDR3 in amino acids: CASSGTGQPQHF. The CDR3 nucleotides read TGTGCCAGCAGTGGGACAGGGCAGCCCCAGCATTTT.

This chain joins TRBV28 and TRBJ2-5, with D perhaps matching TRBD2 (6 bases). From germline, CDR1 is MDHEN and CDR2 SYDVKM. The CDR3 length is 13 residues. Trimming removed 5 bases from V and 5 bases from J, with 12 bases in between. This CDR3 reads CASSRGGLETQYF. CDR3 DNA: TGTGCCAGCAGTCGTGGGGGGTTGGAGACCCAGTACTTC.

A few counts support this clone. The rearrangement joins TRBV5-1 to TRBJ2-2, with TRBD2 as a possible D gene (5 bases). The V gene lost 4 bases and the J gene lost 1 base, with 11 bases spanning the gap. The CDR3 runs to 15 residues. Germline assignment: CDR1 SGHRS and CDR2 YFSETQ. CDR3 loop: CASSRDPLNTGELFF. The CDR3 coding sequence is TGCGCCAGCAGCCGGGATCCCTTGAACACCGGGGAGCTGTTTTTT.

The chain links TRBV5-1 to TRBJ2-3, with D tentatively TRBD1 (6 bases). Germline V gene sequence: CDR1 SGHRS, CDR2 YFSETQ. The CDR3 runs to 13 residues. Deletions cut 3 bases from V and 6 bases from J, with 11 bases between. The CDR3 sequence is CASSSQGTDTQYF. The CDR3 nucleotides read TGCGCCAGCAGCTCCCAGGGGACGGATACGCAGTATTTT.

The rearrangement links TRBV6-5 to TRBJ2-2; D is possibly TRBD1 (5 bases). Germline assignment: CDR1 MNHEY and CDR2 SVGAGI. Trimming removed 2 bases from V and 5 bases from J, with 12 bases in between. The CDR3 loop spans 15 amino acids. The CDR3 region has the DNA TGTGCCAGCAGTTACGACAGCAGAGGAACCGGGGAGCTGTTTTTT. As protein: CASSYDSRGTGELFF.

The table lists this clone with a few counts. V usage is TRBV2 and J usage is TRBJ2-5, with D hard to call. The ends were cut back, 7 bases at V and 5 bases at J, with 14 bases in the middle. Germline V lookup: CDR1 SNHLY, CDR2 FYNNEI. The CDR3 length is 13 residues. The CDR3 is CASNLLAGETQYF. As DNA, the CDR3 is TGTGCCAGCAATCTTCTGGCCGGGGAGACCCAGTACTTC.

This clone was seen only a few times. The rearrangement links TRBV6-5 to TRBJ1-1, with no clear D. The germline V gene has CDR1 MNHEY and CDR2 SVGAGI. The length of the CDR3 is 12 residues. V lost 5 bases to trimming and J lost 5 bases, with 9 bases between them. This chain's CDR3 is CASSQRGTEAFF. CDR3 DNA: TGTGCCAGCAGTCAACGAGGGACTGAAGCTTTCTTT.

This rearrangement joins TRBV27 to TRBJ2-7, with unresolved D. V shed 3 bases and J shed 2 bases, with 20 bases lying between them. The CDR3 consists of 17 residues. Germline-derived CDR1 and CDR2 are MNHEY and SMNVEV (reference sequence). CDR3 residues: CASSFFDIPRWAYEQYF. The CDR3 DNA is TGTGCCAGCAGTTTCTTCGATATTCCTAGATGGGCCTACGAGCAGTACTTC.